One sample yielded the 14 T cell receptor beta chains listed below, sequenced in a study of technical replicates of blood from a handful of donors. Method: immunoSEQ multiplex PCR; TCRdb's copy keeps in-frame clones and lacks some. The table records 80,000 to 100,000 clones, nearly 97% of them present only once. Material for sequencing was T cells isolated from PBMCs. These receptors were collected from a human donor in good health.

V usage is TRBV5-6 and J usage is TRBJ1-1; D unclear. The CDR3 has 13 amino acids. Germline V CDR1 and CDR2: SGHDT, YYEEEE. The V and J ends lost 2 bases and 6 bases respectively, with 11 bases between them. This CDR3 is CASSFGAIPEAFF. CDR3 nucleotides: TGTGCCAGCAGCTTTGGAGCCATCCCTGAAGCTTTCTTT.

V and J are TRBV6-5 and TRBJ1-4; D possibly corresponds to TRBD1 (5 bases). Germline CDR1 reads MNHEY; CDR2 reads SVGAGI. Between the trimmed V and J ends, which lost 0 bases and 5 bases, there was a span of 7 bases. The CDR3 is 14 residues long. The CDR3, as DNA: TGTGCCAGCAGTTACTCTAGGGGCAATGAAAAACTGTTTTTT. The encoded protein is CASSYSRGNEKLFF.

The V gene is TRBV10-3, the J gene TRBJ2-1; the match to TRBD2 covers 10 bases. J lost 0 bases, V lost 3 bases, and 11 bases had no gene match. This CDR3 contains 19 residues. Germline V CDR1 and CDR2: ENHRY, SYGVKD. CDR3 sequence (DNA): TGTGCCATCAGTGATCTCGGCCTAGCGGGAGACTACTCCTACAATGAGCAGTTCTTC. Residues: CAISDLGLAGDYSYNEQFF.

V gene TRBV7-3 combines with J gene TRBJ2-5; 8 bases are a match to TRBD2. The ends lost 2 bases at V and 4 bases at J; junction bases unmatched: 6. CDR1 is SGHTA and CDR2 is FQGTGA in the germline V gene. The CDR3 totals 15 residues. The DNA for the CDR3 is TGTGCCAGCAGCTTAGGCGGGGGGCTTGGAGAGACCCAGTACTTC. Its translation: CASSLGGGLGETQYF. The full variable domain, in which reference TRBV7-3 and TRBJ2-5 provide the parts outside the CDR3, is GAGVSQTPSNKVTEKGKYVELRCDPISGHTALYWYRQSLGQGPEFLIYFQGTGAADDSGLPNDRFFAVRPEGSVSTLKIQRTERGDSAVYLCASSLGGGLGETQYFGPGTRLLVL.

The V and J genes are TRBV9 and TRBJ1-1, with 10 bases that match TRBD1. J was trimmed by 9 bases and V by 3 bases; bases with no gene match: 5. Germline assignment: CDR1 SGDLS and CDR2 YYNGEE. The CDR3 extends over 13 amino acids. The chain's CDR3 is CASSADRGPKAFF. CDR3 DNA: TGTGCCAGCAGCGCTGACAGGGGGCCCAAAGCTTTCTTT.

The rearrangement links TRBV4-1 to TRBJ1-6; 9 bases map to TRBD1. The CDR3 has 19 amino acids. The trim removed 3 bases at V and 0 bases at J, leaving 9 bases unmatched. From germline, CDR1 is MGHRA and CDR2 YSYEKL. As DNA, the CDR3 is TGCGCCAGCAGCCATGGGACAGGGATATTTCGCTCCTATAATTCACCCCTCCACTTT. It translates to CASSHGTGIFRSYNSPLHF.

This clone has just one count. V gene TRBV4-1 combines with J gene TRBJ2-7, with a possible D match to TRBD2 (6 bases). V lost 3 bases and J 2 bases, leaving 11 bases between the germline ends. This CDR3 region has 14 residues. In germline, CDR1 is MGHRA, CDR2 YSYEKL. The CDR3 DNA is TGCGCCAGCAGCCATGAGCTAGCGACCTACGAGCAGTACTTC. Protein: CASSHELATYEQYF.

The chain combines TRBV27 with TRBJ2-3; D may be TRBD1 (6 bases). The germline V gene has CDR1 MNHEY and CDR2 SMNVEV (reference sequence). The CDR3 contains 16 residues. The germline V and J ends were trimmed by 5 bases and 2 bases, with 17 bases remaining between them. DNA for the CDR3: TGTGCCAGCAGTACCCTTCCCGGGACAAACACAGATACGCAGTATTTT. Protein sequence: CASSTLPGTNTDTQYF.

The chain couples TRBV14 to TRBJ1-2; D is unclear. This CDR3 has 13 amino acids. CDR1 is SGHDN and CDR2 is FVKESK in the germline V gene. V lost 4 bases and J lost 7, with 13 bases in between. CDR3 region: CASSPRSQGGYTF. CDR3 DNA sequence: TGTGCCAGCAGCCCCAGGTCGCAAGGTGGCTACACCTTC.

This chain joins TRBV5-1 and TRBJ2-1; D is perhaps TRBD2 (5 bases). This CDR3 has 14 residues. Germline loops: CDR1 SGHRS, CDR2 YFSETQ. The germline V and J ends were trimmed by 3 bases and 9 bases, with 16 bases remaining between them. The CDR3: CASSSTLVPTEQFF. The CDR3 region has the DNA TGCGCCAGCAGCTCCACACTAGTTCCTACTGAGCAGTTCTTC.

The rearrangement links TRBV11-2 to TRBJ2-2; 10 bases are a match to TRBD1. V lost 6 bases to trimming and J lost 2 bases; unmatched junction nucleotides: 9. CDR3 size: 17 residues. Germline V gene data show CDR1 as SGHAT and CDR2 as FQNNGV. The CDR3 reads CASSYPGQGYNTGELFF. CDR3 nucleotides: TGTGCCAGCAGTTATCCGGGACAGGGGTACAACACCGGGGAGCTGTTTTTT.

The CDR3 loop is CASSLAGSADTQYF. The CDR3 DNA follows: TGTGCCAGCAGTTTAGCGGGATCGGCAGATACGCAGTATTTT. The chain has TRBV27 and TRBJ2-3; TRBD2 might be the D (6 bases). The germline V and J ends were trimmed by 2 bases and 4 bases, with 10 bases remaining between them. The CDR3 length is 14 residues. Germline assignment: CDR1 MNHEY and CDR2 SMNVEV (reference sequence).

The V call is TRBV9, the J call TRBJ2-3; weak D call: TRBD2 (6 bases). There are 14 residues in the CDR3. Germline V lookup: CDR1 SGDLS, CDR2 YYNGEE. V lost 3 bases and J lost 0, with 8 bases in between. The CDR3 loop reads CASSGRGSTDTQYF. The CDR3 nucleotides read TGTGCCAGCAGCGGGCGGGGAAGCACAGATACGCAGTATTTT.

The gene calls are TRBV7-6 and TRBJ2-4; D gene unclear. The CDR3 is 13 amino acids. Trimming took 1 base from V and 9 from J, leaving 10 bases between them. Germline values: CDR1 SGHVS, CDR2 FNYEAQ. CDR3 sequence: CASSLVVRSIQYF. The CDR3 nucleotides read TGTGCCAGCAGCTTAGTTGTGAGATCCATTCAGTACTTC.